This is a list of T cell receptor beta chains from one sample in a study of cytomegalovirus exposure and HLA in healthy donors. Sequencing was performed with immunoSEQ multiplex PCR; in TCRdb, only in-frame clones are kept and a portion is missing. The sample lists roughly 80,000 clones, about four fifths occurring once. Sample: PBMCs. The source of these receptors is a young woman in good health and CMV-seronegative. The CDR3 runs from the conserved cysteine through the conserved F or W. Each record gives: V gene, J gene, CDR3 length, clone size, D gene, CDR3 protein, CDR3 DNA. D genes are given only for firm matches. Size tells how often a clone was seen (once, few, many) or the class of an expanded clone, and some rows leave it out.

V gene: TRBV13
J gene: TRBJ2-7
CDR3 length: 14
clone size: NA
D gene: TRBD1
CDR3 protein: CASSRRQGADEQYF
CDR3 DNA: TGTGCCAGCAGCAGGAGACAGGGGGCAGACGAGCAGTACTTC

V gene: TRBV6-1
J gene: TRBJ2-5
CDR3 length: 15
clone size: few
D gene: TRBD2
CDR3 protein: CASSGRLAGEETQYF
CDR3 DNA: TGTGCCAGCAGTGGTAGACTAGCGGGAGAAGAGACCCAGTACTTC

V gene: TRBV5-6
J gene: TRBJ1-2
CDR3 length: 14
clone size: NA
D gene: TRBD1
CDR3 protein: CASSLTDRGLGYTF
CDR3 DNA: TGTGCCAGCAGCTTGACGGACAGGGGTCTTGGCTACACCTTC

V gene: TRBV5-5
J gene: TRBJ1-4
CDR3 length: 15
clone size: NA
D gene: TRBD1
CDR3 protein: CASSSLQGDNEKLFF
CDR3 DNA: TGTGCCAGCAGCTCCCTACAGGGGGATAATGAAAAACTGTTTTTT

V gene: TRBV9
J gene: TRBJ1-1
CDR3 length: 13
clone size: NA
D gene: NA
CDR3 protein: CASSVTQGTEAFF
CDR3 DNA: TGTGCCAGCAGCGTAACCCAGGGCACTGAAGCTTTCTTT

V gene: TRBV6-1
J gene: TRBJ2-2
CDR3 length: 15
clone size: few
D gene: TRBD1
CDR3 protein: CASSLQGAITGELFF
CDR3 DNA: TGTGCCAGCAGCCTCCAGGGGGCAATCACCGGGGAGCTGTTTTTT

V gene: TRBV30
J gene: TRBJ2-2
CDR3 length: 12
clone size: NA
D gene: NA
CDR3 protein: CAWSLNTGELFF
CDR3 DNA: TGTGCCTGGTCTCTTAACACCGGGGAGCTGTTTTTT

V gene: TRBV2
J gene: TRBJ2-5
CDR3 length: 13
clone size: NA
D gene: NA
CDR3 protein: CASSEEGEETQYF
CDR3 DNA: TGTGCCAGCAGTGAAGAGGGGGAAGAGACCCAGTACTTC

V gene: TRBV7-2
J gene: TRBJ1-1
CDR3 length: 13
clone size: NA
D gene: NA
CDR3 protein: CASSLPINTEAFF
CDR3 DNA: TGTGCCAGCAGCTTACCCATTAACACTGAAGCTTTCTTT

V gene: TRBV25-1
J gene: TRBJ2-1
CDR3 length: 17
clone size: NA
D gene: TRBD2
CDR3 protein: CASSELGTSGIVNEQFF
CDR3 DNA: TGTGCCAGCAGTGAATTGGGGACTAGCGGGATAGTAAATGAGCAGTTCTTC

V gene: TRBV30
J gene: TRBJ2-7
CDR3 length: 17
clone size: NA
D gene: TRBD2
CDR3 protein: CAWSGGTSGQHSYEQYF
CDR3 DNA: TGTGCCTGGAGTGGCGGGACTAGCGGGCAGCACTCCTACGAGCAGTACTTC

V gene: TRBV5-1
J gene: TRBJ1-1
CDR3 length: 14
clone size: NA
D gene: TRBD1
CDR3 protein: CASSPQGAGTEAFF
CDR3 DNA: TGCGCCAGCAGCCCGCAGGGGGCTGGCACTGAAGCTTTCTTT

V gene: TRBV5-5
J gene: TRBJ1-6
CDR3 length: 13
clone size: NA
D gene: TRBD1
CDR3 protein: CASSSGGSSPLHF
CDR3 DNA: TGTGCCAGCAGCTCAGGGGGGAGTTCACCCCTCCACTTT

V gene: TRBV13
J gene: TRBJ2-6
CDR3 length: 18
clone size: few
D gene: TRBD1
CDR3 protein: CASSTLKQGAGGANVLTF
CDR3 DNA: TGTGCCAGCAGCACCCTAAAACAGGGGGCAGGTGGGGCCAACGTCCTGACTTTC

V gene: TRBV4-2
J gene: TRBJ2-1
CDR3 length: 16
clone size: few
D gene: TRBD2
CDR3 protein: CASSQEGAGGGNEQFF
CDR3 DNA: TGTGCCAGCAGCCAAGAAGGAGCGGGAGGAGGCAATGAGCAGTTCTTC

V gene: TRBV19
J gene: TRBJ2-1
CDR3 length: 15
clone size: once
D gene: NA
CDR3 protein: CASSTERGAYNEQFF
CDR3 DNA: TGTGCCAGTAGTACAGAGCGAGGAGCCTACAATGAGCAGTTCTTC

V gene: TRBV7-6
J gene: TRBJ2-7
CDR3 length: 15
clone size: NA
D gene: NA
CDR3 protein: CASSFLADLPTEQYF
CDR3 DNA: TGTGCCAGCAGCTTTTTAGCGGACCTCCCTACCGAGCAGTACTTC

V gene: TRBV7-9
J gene: TRBJ2-1
CDR3 length: 16
clone size: NA
D gene: TRBD1
CDR3 protein: CASSYPTGGLENEQFF
CDR3 DNA: TGTGCCAGCAGTTATCCGACAGGGGGTTTGGAGAATGAGCAGTTCTTC

V gene: TRBV7-3
J gene: TRBJ1-3
CDR3 length: 16
clone size: NA
D gene: NA
CDR3 protein: CASSSGGGHGGNTIYF
CDR3 DNA: TGTGCCAGCAGCAGTGGGGGGGGTCACGGTGGAAACACCATATATTTT

V gene: TRBV4-1
J gene: TRBJ2-1
CDR3 length: 14
clone size: NA
D gene: TRBD2
CDR3 protein: CASSQSGNRNEQFF
CDR3 DNA: TGCGCCAGCAGCCAAAGCGGGAATCGCAATGAGCAGTTCTTC

V gene: TRBV19
J gene: TRBJ2-7
CDR3 length: 14
clone size: NA
D gene: NA
CDR3 protein: CASSPYGGGHEQYF
CDR3 DNA: TGTGCCAGTAGTCCCTATGGGGGCGGCCACGAGCAGTACTTC

V gene: TRBV7-2
J gene: TRBJ2-5
CDR3 length: 15
clone size: NA
D gene: NA
CDR3 protein: CASSLAGTSGETQYF
CDR3 DNA: TGTGCCAGCAGCTTAGCCGGTACCTCCGGGGAGACCCAGTACTTC

V gene: TRBV6-1
J gene: TRBJ1-2
CDR3 length: 15
clone size: NA
D gene: NA
CDR3 protein: CASSPSGGAGYGYTF
CDR3 DNA: TGTGCCAGCAGCCCATCGGGGGGCGCGGGCTATGGCTACACCTTC

V gene: TRBV5-6
J gene: TRBJ2-7
CDR3 length: 13
clone size: NA
D gene: NA
CDR3 protein: CASSLAGVYEQYF
CDR3 DNA: TGTGCCAGCAGCTTGGCGGGAGTGTACGAGCAGTACTTT

V gene: TRBV6-1
J gene: TRBJ2-2
CDR3 length: 13
clone size: NA
D gene: TRBD2
CDR3 protein: CASSATSPGELFF
CDR3 DNA: TGTGCCAGCAGTGCGACTAGCCCCGGGGAGCTGTTTTTT

V gene: TRBV5-1
J gene: TRBJ2-5
CDR3 length: 14
clone size: few
D gene: NA
CDR3 protein: CASSLGQVAETQYF
CDR3 DNA: TGCGCCAGCAGCTTGGGGCAGGTGGCGGAGACCCAGTACTTC

V gene: TRBV27
J gene: TRBJ2-1
CDR3 length: 18
clone size: NA
D gene: TRBD2
CDR3 protein: CASSPLRTGGPTYNEQFF
CDR3 DNA: TGTGCCAGCAGTCCCCTGCGGACGGGAGGGCCAACTTACAATGAGCAGTTCTTC

V gene: TRBV10-2
J gene: TRBJ2-7
CDR3 length: 14
clone size: NA
D gene: NA
CDR3 protein: CASSGARFTYEQYF
CDR3 DNA: TGCGCCAGCAGTGGAGCGAGGTTCACCTACGAGCAGTACTTC

V gene: TRBV4-2
J gene: TRBJ2-1
CDR3 length: 16
clone size: NA
D gene: TRBD2
CDR3 protein: CASSHGLAGGFNEQFF
CDR3 DNA: TGTGCCAGCAGCCATGGTCTAGCGGGAGGATTTAATGAGCAGTTCTTC

V gene: TRBV9
J gene: TRBJ2-1
CDR3 length: 15
clone size: NA
D gene: NA
CDR3 protein: CASSPTSVEGNEQFF
CDR3 DNA: TGTGCCAGCTCCCCGACTAGTGTGGAAGGAAATGAGCAGTTCTTC

V gene: TRBV5-1
J gene: TRBJ1-4
CDR3 length: 14
clone size: NA
D gene: NA
CDR3 protein: CASGRGGRNEKLFF
CDR3 DNA: TGCGCCAGCGGCCGGGGGGGAAGGAATGAAAAACTGTTTTTT

V gene: TRBV7-8
J gene: TRBJ2-5
CDR3 length: 12
clone size: NA
D gene: NA
CDR3 protein: CASSSLEETQYF
CDR3 DNA: TGTGCCAGCAGCTCCCTTGAAGAGACCCAGTACTTC

V gene: TRBV6-5
J gene: TRBJ1-2
CDR3 length: 11
clone size: NA
D gene: NA
CDR3 protein: CASGDGRGYTF
CDR3 DNA: TGTGCCAGTGGCGACGGCAGGGGCTACACCTTC

V gene: TRBV7-2
J gene: TRBJ2-3
CDR3 length: 15
clone size: NA
D gene: NA
CDR3 protein: CASSLPGWYTDTQYF
CDR3 DNA: TGTGCCAGCAGCTTACCAGGGTGGTACACAGATACGCAGTATTTT

V gene: TRBV11-2
J gene: TRBJ1-2
CDR3 length: 14
clone size: NA
D gene: NA
CDR3 protein: CASSMDMGFYGYTF
CDR3 DNA: TGTGCCAGCTCGATGGACATGGGATTCTATGGCTACACCTTC

V gene: TRBV6-5
J gene: TRBJ2-1
CDR3 length: 15
clone size: NA
D gene: TRBD1
CDR3 protein: CASSYSTTGLDEQFF
CDR3 DNA: TGTGCCAGCAGTTACTCCACGACAGGGTTGGATGAGCAGTTCTTC

V gene: TRBV30
J gene: TRBJ1-3
CDR3 length: 17
clone size: NA
D gene: NA
CDR3 protein: CAWRGVHSGVSGNTIYF
CDR3 DNA: TGTGCCTGGAGGGGAGTACACTCGGGGGTCTCTGGAAACACCATATATTTT

V gene: TRBV2
J gene: TRBJ1-1
CDR3 length: 14
clone size: NA
D gene: NA
CDR3 protein: CASSVVLMNTEAFF
CDR3 DNA: TGTGCCAGCAGTGTGGTTCTAATGAACACTGAAGCTTTCTTT

V gene: TRBV2
J gene: TRBJ2-3
CDR3 length: 17
clone size: NA
D gene: NA
CDR3 protein: CASSEARASLRTDTQYF
CDR3 DNA: TGTGCCAGCAGTGAAGCTAGGGCTAGCTTAAGGACAGATACGCAGTATTTT

V gene: TRBV9
J gene: TRBJ2-2
CDR3 length: 19
clone size: NA
D gene: TRBD2
CDR3 protein: CASSVASFSSGRIVGELFF
CDR3 DNA: TGTGCCAGCAGCGTAGCGAGCTTCAGTAGCGGGAGGATCGTCGGGGAGCTGTTTTTT

V gene: TRBV27
J gene: TRBJ2-2
CDR3 length: 14
clone size: NA
D gene: NA
CDR3 protein: CASSFQQGPGELFF
CDR3 DNA: TGTGCCAGCAGTTTTCAACAGGGTCCCGGGGAGCTGTTTTTT

V gene: TRBV19
J gene: TRBJ2-7
CDR3 length: 16
clone size: NA
D gene: TRBD2
CDR3 protein: CASSRGLAGPSYEQYF
CDR3 DNA: TGTGCCAGTAGTAGGGGGCTAGCGGGACCCTCCTACGAGCAGTACTTC

V gene: TRBV2
J gene: TRBJ1-4
CDR3 length: 15
clone size: NA
D gene: NA
CDR3 protein: CASSRQQGAGGKLFF
CDR3 DNA: TGTGCCAGCAGCCGCCAACAGGGCGCGGGGGGAAAACTGTTTTTT

V gene: TRBV5-1
J gene: TRBJ2-3
CDR3 length: 15
clone size: NA
D gene: TRBD2
CDR3 protein: CASSLREELADTQYF
CDR3 DNA: TGCGCCAGCAGCTTACGGGAGGAGTTGGCAGATACGCAGTATTTT

V gene: TRBV5-1
J gene: TRBJ1-2
CDR3 length: 14
clone size: once
D gene: TRBD1
CDR3 protein: CASTTGANNYGYTF
CDR3 DNA: TGCGCCAGCACCACAGGGGCGAATAACTATGGCTACACCTTC

V gene: TRBV5-1
J gene: TRBJ1-1
CDR3 length: 18
clone size: NA
D gene: TRBD1
CDR3 protein: CASSARDRGRTPNTEAFF
CDR3 DNA: TGCGCCAGCAGCGCCCGGGACAGGGGGCGAACACCGAACACTGAAGCTTTCTTT

V gene: TRBV28
J gene: TRBJ2-7
CDR3 length: 11
clone size: NA
D gene: NA
CDR3 protein: CANKGGGTLNF
CDR3 DNA: TGTGCTAATAAGGGTGGGGGGACGCTCAACTTC

V gene: TRBV7-8
J gene: TRBJ2-3
CDR3 length: 18
clone size: NA
D gene: NA
CDR3 protein: CASSLRFANPSTTDTQYF
CDR3 DNA: TGTGCCAGCAGCCTGCGATTTGCAAACCCTTCTACCACAGATACGCAGTATTTT

V gene: TRBV7-3
J gene: TRBJ2-1
CDR3 length: 13
clone size: NA
D gene: TRBD1
CDR3 protein: CASSRDRDGEQFF
CDR3 DNA: TGTGCCAGCAGCCGGGACAGGGATGGCGAGCAGTTCTTC

V gene: TRBV9
J gene: TRBJ2-1
CDR3 length: 14
clone size: NA
D gene: TRBD1
CDR3 protein: CASSPRQGANEQFF
CDR3 DNA: TGTGCCAGCAGCCCGCGTCAGGGGGCCAATGAGCAGTTCTTC

V gene: TRBV12-5
J gene: TRBJ2-1
CDR3 length: 14
clone size: NA
D gene: TRBD2
CDR3 protein: CASGGTSGRYEQFF
CDR3 DNA: TGTGCTAGTGGCGGGACTAGCGGGAGGTATGAGCAGTTCTTC

V gene: TRBV5-5
J gene: TRBJ2-7
CDR3 length: 18
clone size: NA
D gene: TRBD2
CDR3 protein: CASSLGGTSGMSAYEQYF
CDR3 DNA: TGTGCCAGCAGCTTGGGAGGGACTAGCGGGATGTCGGCCTACGAGCAGTACTTC